The next 10 T cell receptor beta chains were all read from a single sample in a study of blood T cells in healthy people across ages. Primed by a sample-barcoded 5' primer and a J-beta primer mix, a second PCR proceeded for 7 to 11 cycles. TCRdb re-called the 5' RACE reads with MiXCR, one entry per CDR3 protein. The data show about 940,000 distinct CDR3 sequences, roughly 52% seen once. Sequencing was done on a sample of blood. The receptors here all came from a man aged 30 to 45 in good health.

Concerning this clonotype: Compared with germline, one end of the junction differs, possibly owing to a read error. This chain connects TRBV5-1 to TRBJ1-2, with D perhaps TRBD1 (5 bases). The CDR3 contains 16 residues. The germline V gene has CDR1 SGHRS and CDR2 YFSETQ. CDR3 loop: CAGSLEPGQPNYGYTF. The CDR3 coding sequence is TGCGCCGGCAGCTTGGAGCCAGGGCAGCCTAACTATGGCTACACCTTC. The full variable domain, with the rest looked up from reference TRBV5-1 and TRBJ1-2, is KAGVTQTPRYLIKTRGQQVTLSCSPISGHRSVSWYQQTPGQGLQFLFEYFSETQRNKGNFPGRFSGRQFSNSRSEMNVSTLELGDSALYLCAGSLEPGQPNYGYTFGSGTRLTVV.

This chain joins TRBV7-2 and TRBJ2-5; TRBD1 might be the D (6 bases). From germline, CDR1 is SGHTA and CDR2 FQGNSA. V was trimmed by 5 bases and J by 5 bases, leaving 21 bases between them. The CDR3 loop spans 16 amino acids. The CDR3 region is CASSPRRTGYGETQYF. For the CDR3, the DNA is TGTGCCAGCAGCCCCCGAAGAACAGGGTATGGGGAGACCCAGTACTTC. Using reference TRBV7-2 and TRBJ2-5 for the parts outside the CDR3, the full variable domain is GAGVSQSPSNKVTEKGKDVELRCDPISGHTALYWYRQSLGQGLEFLIYFQGNSAPDKSGLPSDRFSAERTGGSVSTLTIQRTQQEDSAVYLCASSPRRTGYGETQYFGPGTRLLVL.

A word on this clonotype: No conserved phenylalanine or tryptophan ends this CDR3, so it is likely a read error. The chain has TRBV3-1 and TRBJ1-2; D perhaps matches TRBD1 (6 bases). V was pared by 0 bases and J by 7 bases, with 9 bases between. Germline V gives CDR1 LGHDT, CDR2 YNNKEL (reference sequence). CDR3 length: 13 residues. CDR3 in DNA: TGTGCCAGCAGCCAAGATCAGGGGCCTGGCTACACCTTA. As protein: CASSQDQGPGYTL.

This rearrangement joins TRBV3-1 to TRBJ1-1; D unclear. The CDR3 extends over 13 amino acids. The V gene lost 7 bases and the J gene lost 3 bases, with 12 bases spanning the gap. Germline CDR1 is LGHDT and CDR2 is YNNKEL (reference sequence). Here the CDR3 reads CASKGWPHTEAFF. The CDR3 DNA is TGTGCCAGCAAAGGGTGGCCTCACACTGAAGCTTTCTTT.

The V gene is TRBV21-1, the J gene TRBJ1-2; the tabulated D call, TRBD1, remains unverified against the DNA. TRBV21-1 is a pseudogene segment. CDR3 length: 16 amino acids. This CDR3 reads CASSKDTGGMIYGYTF. CDR3 coding DNA: TGTGCCAGCAGCAAAGATACAGGGGGCATGATCTATGGCTACACCTTC.

The V and J genes are TRBV13 and TRBJ2-7, with a weak D call TRBD2 (5 bases). The CDR3 runs 15 residues. The germline gives CDR1 PRHDT, CDR2 FYEKMQ (reference sequence). V was shortened by 5 bases and J by 4 bases, with 18 bases between the two germline ends. The CDR3 region is CASSTSKRNSYEQYF. CDR3 DNA sequence: TGTGCCAGCAGCACCTCAAAGCGGAACTCTTACGAGCAGTACTTC.

V usage is TRBV3-1 and J usage is TRBJ1-2, with D maybe TRBD1 (5 bases). Germline loops: CDR1 LGHDT, CDR2 YNNKEL (reference sequence). This CDR3 comprises 14 residues. Trimming shortened V by 2 bases and J by 4 bases, and 11 bases separated the two germline ends. CDR3 DNA: TGTGCCAGCAGCCAAAAGGGGTTGGTCTATGGCTACACCTTC. It specifies CASSQKGLVYGYTF.

The chain has TRBV19 and TRBJ2-3; no clear D. V gave up 3 bases and J gave up 4 bases, with 8 bases separating them. The V gene's germline CDR1 is LNHDA and CDR2 SQIVND (reference sequence). This CDR3 comprises 13 residues. This CDR3 reads CASSIMVSDTQYF. The CDR3 DNA sequence: TGTGCCAGTAGTATCATGGTTTCAGATACGCAGTATTTT. Looking up the rest from reference TRBV19 and TRBJ2-3 gives the full variable domain: DGGITQSPKYLFRKEGQNVTLSCEQNLNHDAMYWYRQDPGQGLRLIYYSQIVNDFQKGDIAEGYSVSREKKESFPLTVTSAQKNPTAFYLCASSIMVSDTQYFGPGTRLTVL.

This chain uses TRBV12-3 or TRBV12-4 with TRBJ2-7, with 9 nucleotides matching TRBD2. This CDR3 contains 17 residues. The V gene end was trimmed by 1 base and the J gene end by 5 bases; junction bases not matched to a gene: 12. CDR3: CASSLETSSGVPHEQYF. The CDR3 DNA reads as TGTGCCAGCAGTTTAGAAACATCTAGCGGGGTCCCCCACGAGCAGTACTTC.

This clonotype has only a few counts. CDR3 amino acids: CASSVAGQSNQPQHF. DNA of the CDR3: TGTGCCAGCAGCGTGGCGGGGCAGAGCAATCAGCCCCAGCATTTT. The V and J genes are TRBV6-1 and TRBJ1-5; tentative D call: TRBD1 (5 bases). Germline V lookup: CDR1 MNHNS, CDR2 SASEGT. Trimming pared 6 bases from V and 1 base from J, leaving 13 bases between. This CDR3 is 15 amino acids long.